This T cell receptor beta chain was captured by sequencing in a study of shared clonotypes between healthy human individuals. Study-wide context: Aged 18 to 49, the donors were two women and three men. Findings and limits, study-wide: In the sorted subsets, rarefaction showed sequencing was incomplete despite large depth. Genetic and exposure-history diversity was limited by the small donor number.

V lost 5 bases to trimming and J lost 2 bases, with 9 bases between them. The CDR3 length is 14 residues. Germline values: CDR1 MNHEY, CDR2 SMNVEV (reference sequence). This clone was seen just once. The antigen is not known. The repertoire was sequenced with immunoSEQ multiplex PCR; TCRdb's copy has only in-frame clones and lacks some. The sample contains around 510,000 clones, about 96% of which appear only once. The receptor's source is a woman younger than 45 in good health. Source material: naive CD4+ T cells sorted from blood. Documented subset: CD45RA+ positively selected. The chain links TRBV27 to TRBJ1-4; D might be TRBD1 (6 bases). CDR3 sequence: CASSTDRTNEKLFF. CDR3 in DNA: TGTGCCAGCAGTACTGACAGGACTAATGAAAAACTGTTTTTT.